A selection of T cell receptor beta chains follows, all from one sample in a study of beta chain features in type 1 diabetes. Profiling relied on immunoSEQ multiplex PCR, and the TCRdb table lists in-frame clones only, not all of them. The sample has 350,000 to 400,000 clones; roughly 12% are singletons. The specimen was naive CD4+ T cells from blood. These receptor sequences come from a woman under 30 with type 1 diabetes. The CDR3 runs from the conserved cysteine through the conserved F or W. A D gene is named only where the DNA matches it firmly. Clone size is given for some rows only: seen once, a few or many times, or a class if the clone is expanded.

cdr3_length d_call clone_size j_call v_call cdr3_aa cdr3_nt
18 TRBD2 NA TRBJ2-3 TRBV28 CASTNPLGLAGGSDTQYF TGTGCCAGCACCAACCCCCTCGGACTAGCGGGAGGGTCGGATACGCAGTATTTT
13 TRBD1 NA TRBJ2-7 TRBV28 CANSQGAEDEQYF TGTGCCAATTCACAGGGGGCGGAGGACGAGCAGTACTTC
15 NA few TRBJ2-7 TRBV4-1 CASSQDPHISYEQYF TGCGCCAGCAGCCAAGATCCACACATCTCCTACGAGCAGTACTTC
12 NA NA TRBJ1-3 TRBV28 CASSQIGNTIYF TGTGCCAGCAGTCAGATTGGAAACACCATATATTTT
15 TRBD1 NA TRBJ2-1 TRBV5-1 CASSTPGQIYNEQFF TGCGCCAGCAGCACCCCGGGACAGATCTACAATGAGCAGTTCTTC
11 TRBD1 NA TRBJ1-2 TRBV20-1 CSAIRDSGYTF TGCAGTGCTATACGGGACAGCGGCTACACCTTC
11 NA NA TRBJ1-1 TRBV30 CAWSEDLVAFF TGTGCCTGGAGTGAGGACTTAGTCGCTTTCTTT
13 NA NA TRBJ2-1 TRBV6-4 CASQGVAGSEQFF TGTGCCAGCCAGGGGGTAGCGGGGAGTGAGCAGTTCTTC
14 TRBD1 few TRBJ2-7 TRBV18 CASSHGTETYEQYF TGTGCCAGCTCACATGGGACAGAGACCTACGAGCAGTACTTC
13 TRBD1 few TRBJ2-7 TRBV10-3 CASTPGTGREQYF TGTGCCTCAACCCCCGGGACAGGTCGGGAGCAGTACTTC
14 TRBD1 NA TRBJ1-6 TRBV6-5 CASSWGQSDSPLHF TGTGCCAGCAGTTGGGGACAGTCGGATTCACCCCTCCACTTT
14 TRBD2 few TRBJ2-3 TRBV6-5 CASRGAGGTDTQYF TGTGCCAGCAGGGGAGCGGGGGGCACAGATACGCAGTATTTT
16 TRBD2 few TRBJ2-3 TRBV4-3 CASSQDLGGVRDTQYF TGCGCCAGCAGCCAAGATTTGGGGGGGGTTAGAGATACGCAGTATTTT
15 NA few TRBJ1-3 TRBV27 CASSLTADSGNTIYF TGTGCCAGCAGTTTAACCGCAGACTCTGGAAACACCATATATTTT